The T cell receptor beta chain under discussion was sequenced for a study of response to subunit inactivated influenza vaccine. Study-level findings and limits: Authors suggested each seasonal influenza vaccination recruits few new T cells.

TCRdb processed the RT-PCR reads anew with MiXCR; each CDR3 protein has one entry. The sample has fewer than 400,000 distinct CDR3 sequences; 20% to 25% are singletons. This clonotype was observed a handful of times. As yet, its antigen is unknown. The source was PBMCs from blood, collected around 22 months after vaccination. The sequence was collected from a man aged 45 to 75 who received an inactivated influenza vaccine.

The CDR3 DNA reads as TGTGCCAGCAGTTTGGATACAGACTACACCGGGGAGCTGTTTTTT. This sequence encodes CASSLDTDYTGELFF. The chain recombines TRBV6-5 with TRBJ2-2; D gene ambiguous. The CDR3 is 15 amino acids. Per germline, CDR1 MNHEY and CDR2 SVGAGI. Trimming pared 4 bases from V and 3 bases from J, leaving 12 bases between.